This is a list of T cell receptor beta chains from one sample in a study of blood T cell repertoires in COVID-19. Some clones are missing from TCRdb's copy, which holds only in-frame ones; the method was immunoSEQ multiplex PCR. The sample includes approximately 70,000 clones, approximately 73% of them seen just once. The sample consisted of peripheral blood. The source is a man aged 60 to 75 with COVID-19, enrolled during active disease. CDR3s include the opening cysteine and the closing phenylalanine or tryptophan. A row's size may be missing; if present it is once, few, many or a size class.

v_gene	j_gene	abundance	CDR3aa
TRBV19	TRBJ2-7	-	CASRRVGDSSYEQYF
TRBV3-1/TRBV3-2	TRBJ1-1	-	CASSRNSNTEAFF
TRBV7-3	TRBJ2-3	many	CASSLKNAGGGTDTQYF
TRBV18	TRBJ2-5	-	CASSPGTGRTETQYF
TRBV7-6	TRBJ2-3	-	CASNGAGSLTDTQYF
TRBV7-9	TRBJ2-7	-	CASSLDPAGNYEQYF
TRBV4-1	TRBJ1-2	few	CASSQEGTGTGYTF
TRBV14	TRBJ2-1	-	CASSRQRVAGGFLEQFF
TRBV6-1	TRBJ2-3	few	CASSEYLLLAGVTDTQYF
TRBV29-1	TRBJ2-3	-	CSVAGDATDTQYF
TRBV11-1	TRBJ1-6	-	CASSSQGAGSPLHF